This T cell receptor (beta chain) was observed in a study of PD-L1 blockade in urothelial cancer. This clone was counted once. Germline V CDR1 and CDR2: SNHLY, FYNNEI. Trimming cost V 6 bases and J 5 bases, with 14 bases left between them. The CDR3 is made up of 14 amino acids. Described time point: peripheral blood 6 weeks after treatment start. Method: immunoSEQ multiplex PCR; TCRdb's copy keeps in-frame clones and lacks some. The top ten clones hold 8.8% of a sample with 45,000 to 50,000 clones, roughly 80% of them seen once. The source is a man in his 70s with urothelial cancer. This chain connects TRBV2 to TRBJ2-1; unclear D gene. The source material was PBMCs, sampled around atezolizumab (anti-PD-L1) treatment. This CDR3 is CASRPPQRDNEQFF. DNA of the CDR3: TGTGCCAGCAGGCCCCCGCAGCGAGACAATGAGCAGTTCTTC.